The present entry profiles one TCR beta chain with its context. What antigen it recognizes has not been identified. Qualities for individual bases were not recorded, and no much larger clone is one base off. This record belongs to a study of technical replicates of blood from several donors (dated 2017 in TCRdb). Receptor amplification or capture employed the immunoSEQ multiplex PCR assay. This is the immuneACCESS table as TCRdb keeps it, with only in-frame sequences that have V and J called. A part of the clones is gone; compared with another copy, unresolved V genes explain less than half, and the rest is unexplained. Across this sample there are approximately 81,000 clones, with around four fifths seen only once. Jointly, the top ten make up around 3.9% of the sample. CDR3 length: 15 amino acids, cysteine to phenylalanine. The DNA shown is the 45-base CDR3, in frame from base 1. The germline V gene gives CDR1 as KGHSH and CDR2 as LQKENI. Germline trimming: 2 bases from V, 2 bases from J; junction bases outside gene matches: 5.

The sequence is built from TRBV18 and TRBJ1-1, with 7 bases matching TRBD1. Sequenced material: PBMCs. This receptor was taken from a human donor in good health. Some clones in this sample may be carry-over from other donors' samples. The CDR3 loop reads CASSPGGQANTEAFF. The DNA reads as follows: TGTGCCAGCTCACCAGGAGGACAGGCAAACACTGAAGCTTTCTTT.